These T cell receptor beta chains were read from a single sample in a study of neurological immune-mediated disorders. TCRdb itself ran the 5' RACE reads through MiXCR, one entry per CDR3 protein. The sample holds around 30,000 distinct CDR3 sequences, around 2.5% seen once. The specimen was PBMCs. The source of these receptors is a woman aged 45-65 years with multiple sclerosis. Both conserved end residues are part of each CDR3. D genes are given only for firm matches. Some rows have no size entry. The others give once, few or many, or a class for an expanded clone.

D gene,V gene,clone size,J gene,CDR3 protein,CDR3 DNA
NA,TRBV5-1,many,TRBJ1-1,CASSSPGNTEAFF,TGCGCCAGCAGCTCCCCGGGGAACACTGAAGCTTTCTTT
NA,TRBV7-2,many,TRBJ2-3,CASSLSRRVGHTDTQYF,TGTGCCAGCAGCTTGAGTCGGCGGGTAGGACACACAGATACGCAGTATTTT
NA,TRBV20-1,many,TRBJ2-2,CSASGLLTGELFF,TGCAGTGCTAGTGGTCTTCTTACCGGGGAGCTGTTTTTT
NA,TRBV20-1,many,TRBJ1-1,CSASGGGEAFF,TGCAGTGCTAGTGGGGGAGGTGAAGCTTTCTTT
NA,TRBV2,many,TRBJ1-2,CASSEDRVGGYTF,TGTGCCAGCAGTGAAGACAGGGTCGGTGGCTACACCTTC
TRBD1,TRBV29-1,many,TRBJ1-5,CSVGMTGKPPSNQPQHF,TGCAGCGTCGGGATGACAGGGAAGCCCCCTAGCAATCAGCCCCAGCATTTT
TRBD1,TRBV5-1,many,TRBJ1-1,CASSAKTGDKAFF,TGCGCCAGCAGCGCCAAGACAGGGGACAAAGCTTTCTTT
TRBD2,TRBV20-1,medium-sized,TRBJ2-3,CSARAPGLAGLDTQYF,TGCAGTGCTAGAGCTCCGGGACTAGCGGGGTTGGATACGCAGTATTTT
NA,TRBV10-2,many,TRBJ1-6,CASSAQGDNSPLHF,TGCGCCAGCAGTGCTCAGGGCGACAATTCACCCCTCCACTTT
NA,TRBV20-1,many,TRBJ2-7,CSARDLRGYEQYF,TGCAGTGCTAGAGATCTCAGGGGTTACGAGCAGTACTTC
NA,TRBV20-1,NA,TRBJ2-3,CSGRGTDTQYF,TGCAGTGGGCGGGGCACAGATACGCAGTATTTT
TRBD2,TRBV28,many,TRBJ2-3,CASSTPGPRGGSQYF,TGTGCCAGCAGTACGCCGGGCCCTCGGGGAGGGTCGCAGTATTTT
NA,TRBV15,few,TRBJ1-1,CATSRDRPTNTEAFF,TGTGCCACCAGCAGAGATCGACCGACGAACACTGAAGCTTTCTTT
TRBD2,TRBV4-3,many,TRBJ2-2,CASSQELAGVHGELFF,TGCGCCAGCAGCCAAGAACTAGCGGGAGTTCACGGGGAGCTGTTTTTT
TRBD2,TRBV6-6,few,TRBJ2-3,CASSFGTRLSTDTQYF,TGTGCTAGCAGTTTCGGGACTAGGCTTAGCACAGATACGCAGTATTTT
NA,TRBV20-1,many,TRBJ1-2,CSARPVKTGMDGYTF,TGCAGTGCTAGACCCGTAAAAACAGGGATGGATGGCTACACCTTC
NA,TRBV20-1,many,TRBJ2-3,CSARLGATDTQYF,TGCAGTGCTAGACTGGGGGCCACAGATACGCAGTATTTT
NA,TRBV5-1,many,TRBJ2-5,CASSSGPNPQETQYF,TGCGCCAGCAGCTCAGGACCTAACCCACAAGAGACCCAGTACTTC
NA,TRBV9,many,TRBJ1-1,CASSVGGQTEAFF,TGTGCCAGCAGCGTAGGAGGGCAGACTGAAGCTTTCTTT
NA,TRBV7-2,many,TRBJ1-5,CASSLVRGQPQHF,TGTGCCAGCAGCTTAGTACGGGGCCAGCCCCAGCATTTT
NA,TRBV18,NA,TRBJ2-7,CASSYGTSYEQYF,TGTGCCAGCTCTTACGGGACTTCCTACGAGCAGTACTTC
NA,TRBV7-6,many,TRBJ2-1,CASSLDGVGLRRNQFF,TGTGCCAGCAGCTTAGATGGGGTCGGACTACGCCGGAACCAGTTCTTC
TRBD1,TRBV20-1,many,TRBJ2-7,CSAWDSTYEQYF,TGCAGTGCTTGGGACAGCACCTACGAGCAGTACTTC
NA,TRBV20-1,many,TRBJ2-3,CSADGGSGRTDTQYF,TGCAGTGCGGACGGGGGAAGCGGTCGCACAGATACGCAGTATTTT
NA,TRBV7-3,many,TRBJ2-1,CASSSYGDEQFF,TGTGCCAGCAGCTCATACGGGGATGAGCAGTTCTTC
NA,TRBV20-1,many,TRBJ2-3,CSRSDYFTDTQYF,TGCAGCCGTTCGGACTACTTCACAGATACGCAGTATTTT
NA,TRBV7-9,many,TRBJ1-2,CASSLAAYGYTF,TGTGCCAGCAGCTTAGCCGCTTATGGCTACACCTTC
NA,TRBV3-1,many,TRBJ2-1,CASSQVPGAHEQFF,TGTGCCAGCAGCCAAGTACCGGGAGCCCATGAGCAGTTCTTC
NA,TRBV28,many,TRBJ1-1,CASKLFSEAFF,TGTGCCAGCAAGTTATTTAGTGAAGCTTTCTTT
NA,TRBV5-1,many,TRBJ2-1,CASSLTGQSYNEQFF,TGCGCCAGCAGCTTAACCGGTCAATCCTACAATGAGCAGTTCTTC
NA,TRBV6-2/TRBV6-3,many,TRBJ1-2,CASSYSGLSYTF,TGTGCCAGCAGTTACTCGGGTTTGTCTTACACCTTC
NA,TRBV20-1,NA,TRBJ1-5,CSASAGSNQPQNF,TGCAGTGCCAGCGCGGGTAGCAATCAGCCCCAGAATTTT
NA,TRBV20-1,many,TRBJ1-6,CSAKAGLSSYNSPLHF,TGCAGTGCTAAGGCGGGGCTCAGCTCCTATAATTCACCCCTCCACTTT
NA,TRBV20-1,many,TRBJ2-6,CSAQTPASGANVLTF,TGCAGTGCTCAGACCCCCGCTTCTGGGGCCAACGTCCTGACTTTC
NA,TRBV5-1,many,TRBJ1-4,CASSWSRGAGNEKLFF,TGCGCCAGCAGCTGGAGCCGGGGAGCAGGAAATGAAAAACTGTTTTTT
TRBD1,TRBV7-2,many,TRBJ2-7,CASRLPGTGSYEQYF,TGTGCCAGCAGACTTCCCGGGACAGGGTCCTACGAGCAGTACTTC
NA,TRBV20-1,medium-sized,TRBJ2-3,CSARDNRVSRSTDTQYF,TGCAGTGCTAGAGATAATCGGGTCTCGCGGAGCACAGATACGCAGTATTTT
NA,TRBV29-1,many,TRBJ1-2,CSAVETSGYTF,TGCAGCGCTGTTGAGACGAGTGGCTACACCTTC
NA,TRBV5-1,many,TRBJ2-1,CASSLVTATNNEQFF,TGCGCCAGCAGCTTGGTGACAGCTACTAACAATGAGCAGTTCTTC
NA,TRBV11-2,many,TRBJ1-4,CASSFFGNEKLFF,TGTGCCAGCAGCTTCTTCGGTAATGAAAAACTGTTTTTT
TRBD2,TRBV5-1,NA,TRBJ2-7,CASSLVASGIGTYEQYF,TGCGCCAGCAGCTTGGTTGCTAGCGGGATCGGTACCTACGAGCAGTACTTC
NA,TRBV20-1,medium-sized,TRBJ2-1,CSAGDPSRGNEQFF,TGCAGTGCTGGTGACCCTTCGCGTGGGAATGAGCAGTTCTTC